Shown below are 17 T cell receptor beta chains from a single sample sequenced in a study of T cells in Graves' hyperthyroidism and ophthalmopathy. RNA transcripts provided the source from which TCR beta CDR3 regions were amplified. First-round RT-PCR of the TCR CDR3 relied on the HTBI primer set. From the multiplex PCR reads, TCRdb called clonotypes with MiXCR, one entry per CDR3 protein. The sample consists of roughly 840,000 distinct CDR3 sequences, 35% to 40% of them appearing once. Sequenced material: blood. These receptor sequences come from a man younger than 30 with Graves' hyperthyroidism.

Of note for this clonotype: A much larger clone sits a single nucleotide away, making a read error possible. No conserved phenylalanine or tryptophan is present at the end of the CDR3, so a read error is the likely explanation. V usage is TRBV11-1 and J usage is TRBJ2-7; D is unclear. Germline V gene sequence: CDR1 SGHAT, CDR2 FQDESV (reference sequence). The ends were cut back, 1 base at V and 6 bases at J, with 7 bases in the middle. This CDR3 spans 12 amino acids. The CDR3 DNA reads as TGTGCCAGCAGCTTAGGGCAGCCCGAGCAGTACTAC. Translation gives CASSLGQPEQYY.

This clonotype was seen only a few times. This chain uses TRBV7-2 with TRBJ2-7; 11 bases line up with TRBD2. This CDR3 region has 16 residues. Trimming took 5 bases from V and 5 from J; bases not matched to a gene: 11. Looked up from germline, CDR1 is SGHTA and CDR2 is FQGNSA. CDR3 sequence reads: CASSQDGLAGGDEQYF. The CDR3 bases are TGTGCCAGCAGCCAAGATGGGCTAGCGGGAGGAGACGAGCAGTACTTC.

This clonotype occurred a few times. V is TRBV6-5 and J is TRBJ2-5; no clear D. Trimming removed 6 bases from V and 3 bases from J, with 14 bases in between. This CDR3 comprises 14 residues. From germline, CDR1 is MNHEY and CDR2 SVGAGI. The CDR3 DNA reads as TGTGCCAGCAGGCCCCTTAGTCGGGAAGAGACCCAGTACTTC. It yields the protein CASRPLSREETQYF.

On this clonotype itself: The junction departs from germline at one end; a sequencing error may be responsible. The CDR3 loop is CASSQDRRGPSSYEQYF. DNA for the CDR3: TGCGCCAGCAGCCAAGATAGGAGGGGCCCGAGCTCCTACGAGCAGTACTTC. The chain has TRBV19 and TRBJ2-7, with a tentative D call TRBD2 (6 bases). The germline CDR1 and CDR2 sequences are LNHDA and SQIVND (reference sequence). The CDR3 contains 17 residues.

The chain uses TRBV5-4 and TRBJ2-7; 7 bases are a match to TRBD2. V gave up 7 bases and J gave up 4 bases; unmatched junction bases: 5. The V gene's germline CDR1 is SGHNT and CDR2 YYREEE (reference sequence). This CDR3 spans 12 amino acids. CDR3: CASAWEGYEQYF. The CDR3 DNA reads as TGTGCCAGCGCCTGGGAGGGTTACGAGCAGTACTTC.

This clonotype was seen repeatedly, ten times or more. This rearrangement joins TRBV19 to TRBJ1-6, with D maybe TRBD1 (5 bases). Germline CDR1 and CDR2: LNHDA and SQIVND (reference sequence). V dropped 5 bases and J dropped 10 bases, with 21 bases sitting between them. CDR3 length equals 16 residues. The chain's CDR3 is CASSRPGQPPISPLHF. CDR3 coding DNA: TGTGCCAGTAGTCGTCCAGGGCAACCTCCCATCTCACCCCTCCACTTT.

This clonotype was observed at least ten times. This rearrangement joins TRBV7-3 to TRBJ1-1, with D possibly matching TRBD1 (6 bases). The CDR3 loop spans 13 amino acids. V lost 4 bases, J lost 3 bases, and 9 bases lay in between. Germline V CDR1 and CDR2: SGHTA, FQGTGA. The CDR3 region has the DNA TGTGCCAGCAGCTCGGGACATGACACTGAAGCTTTCTTT. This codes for CASSSGHDTEAFF.

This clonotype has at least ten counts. CDR3 DNA sequence: TGCGCCAGCAGCCCGGGACAGTTCTACGAGCAGTACTTC. It translates to CASSPGQFYEQYF. The V and J genes are TRBV5-1 and TRBJ2-7, with 7 bases fitting TRBD1. The CDR3 contains 13 residues. Germline trimming cut 4 bases from V and 3 bases from J; bases unmatched to any gene: 4. The germline CDR1 and CDR2 sequences are SGHRS and YFSETQ.

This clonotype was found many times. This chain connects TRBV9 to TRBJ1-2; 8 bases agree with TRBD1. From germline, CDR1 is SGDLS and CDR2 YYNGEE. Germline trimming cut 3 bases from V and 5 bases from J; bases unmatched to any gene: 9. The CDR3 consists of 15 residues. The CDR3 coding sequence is TGTGCCAGCAGCGCCTCAGGGACAGGATCATATGGCTACACCTTC. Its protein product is CASSASGTGSYGYTF.

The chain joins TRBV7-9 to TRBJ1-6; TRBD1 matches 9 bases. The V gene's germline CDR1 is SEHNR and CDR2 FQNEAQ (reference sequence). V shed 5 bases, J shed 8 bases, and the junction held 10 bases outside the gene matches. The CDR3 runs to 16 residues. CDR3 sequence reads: CASSQEEGTGHSPLHF. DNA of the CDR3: TGTGCCAGCAGCCAAGAAGAAGGGACAGGGCATTCACCCCTCCACTTT.

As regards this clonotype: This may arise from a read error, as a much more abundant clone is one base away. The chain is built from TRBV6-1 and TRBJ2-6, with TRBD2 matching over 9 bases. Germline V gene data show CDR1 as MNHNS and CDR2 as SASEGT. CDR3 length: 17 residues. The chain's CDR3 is CASSDGAGGSGANILTF. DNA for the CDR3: TGTGCCAGCAGTGACGGAGCGGGGGGCTCTGGGGCCAACATCCTGACTTTC.

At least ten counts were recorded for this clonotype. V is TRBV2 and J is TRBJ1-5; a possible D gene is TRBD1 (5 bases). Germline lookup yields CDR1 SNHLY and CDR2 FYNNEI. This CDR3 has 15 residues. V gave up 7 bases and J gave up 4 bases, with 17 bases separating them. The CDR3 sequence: CASKRDAERNQPQHF. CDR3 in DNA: TGTGCCAGCAAACGGGACGCCGAACGGAATCAGCCCCAGCATTTT.

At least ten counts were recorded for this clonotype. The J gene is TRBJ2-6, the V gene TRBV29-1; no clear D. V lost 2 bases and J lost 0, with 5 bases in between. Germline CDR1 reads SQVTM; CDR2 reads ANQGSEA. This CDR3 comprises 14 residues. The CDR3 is CSVELGSGANVLTF. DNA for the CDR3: TGCAGCGTTGAACTGGGCTCTGGGGCCAACGTCCTGACTTTC.

The DNA for the CDR3 is TGCGCCAGTGGGGACGGTCCCGGCCGGTCTGGGGCCAACGTCCTGACTTTC. Its protein is CASGDGPGRSGANVLTF. This chain connects TRBV5-1 to TRBJ2-6, with D tentatively TRBD1 or TRBD2 (5 bases each). The CDR3 runs to 17 residues. Germline assignment: CDR1 SGHRS and CDR2 YFSETQ. V was shortened by 8 bases and J by 1 base, with 19 bases between the two germline ends.

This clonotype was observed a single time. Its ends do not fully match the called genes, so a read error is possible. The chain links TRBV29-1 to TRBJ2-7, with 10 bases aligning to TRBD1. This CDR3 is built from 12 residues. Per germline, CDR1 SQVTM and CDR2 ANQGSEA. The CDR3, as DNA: TGCAGCGTCGAAGGGACAGGGGACGAGCAGTACTTC. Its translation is CSVEGTGDEQYF.

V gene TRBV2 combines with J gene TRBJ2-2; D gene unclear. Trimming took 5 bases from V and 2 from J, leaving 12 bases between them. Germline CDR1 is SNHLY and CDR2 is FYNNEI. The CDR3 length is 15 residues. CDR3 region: CASSQRLANTGELFF. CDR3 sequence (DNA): TGTGCCAGCAGTCAACGACTTGCAAACACCGGGGAGCTGTTTTTT.

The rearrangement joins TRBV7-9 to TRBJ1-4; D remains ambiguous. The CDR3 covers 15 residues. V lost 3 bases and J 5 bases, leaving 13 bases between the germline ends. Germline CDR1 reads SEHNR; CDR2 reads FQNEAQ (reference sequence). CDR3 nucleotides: TGTGCCAGCAGCTTGGGTGGGCGGGCCAATGAAAAACTGTTTTTT. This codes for CASSLGGRANEKLFF.